This T cell receptor (beta chain) derives from a study of T cell responses to AZD1222 COVID-19 vaccine. Looking at the study overall: Second-dose recipients at about 4 or about 12 weeks were treated as one pooled group. Study-wide results and caveats: Clonal diversity may have been underestimated, and the donors were mostly white British, with more females than males. All repertoire sampling was performed exclusively after the peak T cell response.

A note on this clone: Its cognate antigen is unknown.

Assay used: immunoSEQ multiplex PCR; TCRdb lists only in-frame clones, some missing. The sample records about 62,000 clones, more than 70% being singletons. V was pared by 7 bases and J by 4 bases, with 6 bases of the junction left unmatched. The CDR3 is 15 residues long. Per the germline V gene, CDR1 is SNHLY and CDR2 is FYNNEI. The V call is TRBV2, the J call TRBJ2-2; 10 bases match TRBD2. The sample consisted of peripheral blood, taken on day 0 of AZD1222 vaccination. The receptor was isolated from an adult in good health. The CDR3 spells CASTYSGGLTGELFF. CDR3 in DNA: TGTGCCAGCACTTATAGCGGGGGGCTCACCGGGGAGCTGTTTTTT.